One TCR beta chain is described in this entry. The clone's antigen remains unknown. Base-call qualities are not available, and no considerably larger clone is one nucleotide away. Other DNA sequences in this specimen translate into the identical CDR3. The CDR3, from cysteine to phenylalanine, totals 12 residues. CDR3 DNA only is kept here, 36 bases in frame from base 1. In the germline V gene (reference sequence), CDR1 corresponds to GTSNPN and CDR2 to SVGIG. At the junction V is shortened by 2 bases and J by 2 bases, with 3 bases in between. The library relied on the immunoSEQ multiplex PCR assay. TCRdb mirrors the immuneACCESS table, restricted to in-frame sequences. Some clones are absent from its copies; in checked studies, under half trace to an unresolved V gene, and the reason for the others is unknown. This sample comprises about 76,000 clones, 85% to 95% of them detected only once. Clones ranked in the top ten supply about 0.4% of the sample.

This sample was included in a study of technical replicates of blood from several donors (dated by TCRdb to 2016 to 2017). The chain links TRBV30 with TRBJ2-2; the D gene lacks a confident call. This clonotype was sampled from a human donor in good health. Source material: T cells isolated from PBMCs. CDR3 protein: CAWSLNTGELFF. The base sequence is TGTGCCTGGAGTCTTAACACCGGGGAGCTGTTTTTT.